Detailed here is one T cell receptor (beta chain). Clones were read by immunoSEQ multiplex PCR, and TCRdb kept only the in-frame ones, dropping some. The table records 45,000 to 60,000 clones, 70% to 90% of them present only once. The data are from a study of PD-L1 blockade in urothelial cancer. Study background: Patients commenced atezolizumab around 2014, and it was given at 1,200 mg intravenously every 3 weeks. Blood samples contained a median about 150,000 T cells.

Pretreatment and on-treatment samples were taken, numbering 1 to 8 per patient. V lost 2 bases and J lost 8, with 9 bases in between. Looked up from germline, CDR1 is SGHTA and CDR2 is FQGTGA. There are 12 residues in the CDR3. The gene calls are TRBV7-3 and TRBJ1-1; a weak D match, TRBD1 (5 bases). Sequencing used PBMCs, obtained around atezolizumab (anti-PD-L1) treatment. The sequence was obtained from a man in his 60s with urothelial cancer. The CDR3 region has the DNA TGTGCCAGCAGCTTATTGGGGGGGGAAGCTTTCTTT. This sequence encodes CASSLLGGEAFF.